This T cell receptor (beta chain) was documented in a study of blood T cell repertoires in COVID-19. About the research overall: Collection of acute and convalescent COVID-19 samples took place in the United States, Italy and Spain. T cells, B-cell-depleted T cells, or PBMCs supplied cDNA or gDNA.

Germline V gene data show CDR1 as MNHNY and CDR2 as SVGAGI (reference sequence). The V and J ends lost 0 bases and 5 bases, in that order; junction bases with no gene match: 4. This CDR3 region has 16 residues. Recovered status in Cohort 3 required two negative PCRs, clearance, or symptom resolution. How the authors handled the data: Quantification of nucleated cells was approximated via reference gene primer amplification. This table comes from immunoSEQ multiplex PCR, and its TCRdb copy is limited to in-frame clones, with some not included. The DNA was the basis for D and trimming; V, J and clone size are from that table. The repertoire consists of fewer than 250,000 clones, with roughly 89% occurring once and the leading ten covering 6.8%.

The TCR was taken from a woman aged 40 to 55 who had recovered from COVID-19. Sequenced: PBMCs or T cells enriched from blood (not recorded which). The chain couples TRBV6-6 to TRBJ2-1; 10 bases are a match to TRBD2. The CDR3 DNA is TGTGCCAGCAGTTACTCGATTCTAGCGGGAGACAATGAGCAGTTCTTC. Amino acid sequence: CASSYSILAGDNEQFF.